This TCR beta chain stems from a study of blood T cell repertoires in COVID-19. Study-wide background: The analysed material was cDNA or gDNA that came from T cells, B-cell-depleted T cells, or PBMCs.

Libraries were prepared by immunoSEQ multiplex PCR; TCRdb keeps only in-frame clonotypes and omits some of them. The sample includes over 200,000 clones, 84% of them seen just once. V dropped 3 bases and J dropped 4; count of bases not matched to a gene: 4. CDR3 length equals 14 residues. The germline V gene encodes CDR1 KGHDR and CDR2 SFDVKD. The sample comprised PBMCs or T cells enriched from blood (not recorded which). The clonotype comes from a man between 60 and 70 years old who had recovered from COVID-19. The chain joins TRBV24-1 to TRBJ1-2; 7 nucleotides align to TRBD1. Here the CDR3 reads CATSDAGQAYGYTF. In nucleotides, the CDR3 is TGTGCCACCAGTGATGCTGGACAGGCCTATGGCTACACCTTC.